The rows below give T cell receptor beta chains drawn from one sample of a study of blood T cells in healthy people across ages. One entry per CDR3 protein, called by TCRdb with MiXCR from the 5' RACE reads. The table records around 820,000 distinct CDR3 sequences, 20% to 25% of them present only once. These sequences were also reported in another study, on T cells of mothers and their children.

The sequencing input was blood. These receptors were taken from a boy younger than 18 in good health. Each CDR3 is given with its conserved first and last residue.

j_call | v_call | cdr3_aa
TRBJ1-2 | TRBV20-1 | CSARGQGIYGYTF
TRBJ1-4 | TRBV4-3 | CAISQEEEKLFF
TRBJ1-1 | TRBV4-3 | CASSHGSGQGGTEAFF
. | TRBV20-1 | CSEQGAKPNEQFF
TRBJ1-2 | TRBV28 | CASSYPDRAPSGYTF
TRBJ2-6 | TRBV9 | CASSVSGLGGANVLTF
TRBJ2-4 | TRBV20-1 | CSARDPGKHRAKNIQYF
TRBJ2-3 | TRBV7-2 | CASSFPGVTQYF
TRBJ2-6 | TRBV3-1 | CASSLPLGSGANVLTF
TRBJ2-1 | TRBV7-9 | CASSLGGLLDEQFF
TRBJ2-5 | TRBV6-5 | CASSLTKSQETQYF
TRBJ2-2 | TRBV4-3 | CASSQQPSGRKTGELFF
TRBJ2-7 | TRBV6-6 | CASSYGTSGKGEQYF
TRBJ2-1 | TRBV4-2 | CASSQAHGGLVTKSSYNEQFF
TRBJ2-7 | TRBV5-1 | CASKRGDEQYF
TRBJ2-7 | TRBV4-3 | CASSQEVSSYEQYF
TRBJ2-5 | TRBV4-3 | CASSHSTSGRETQYF